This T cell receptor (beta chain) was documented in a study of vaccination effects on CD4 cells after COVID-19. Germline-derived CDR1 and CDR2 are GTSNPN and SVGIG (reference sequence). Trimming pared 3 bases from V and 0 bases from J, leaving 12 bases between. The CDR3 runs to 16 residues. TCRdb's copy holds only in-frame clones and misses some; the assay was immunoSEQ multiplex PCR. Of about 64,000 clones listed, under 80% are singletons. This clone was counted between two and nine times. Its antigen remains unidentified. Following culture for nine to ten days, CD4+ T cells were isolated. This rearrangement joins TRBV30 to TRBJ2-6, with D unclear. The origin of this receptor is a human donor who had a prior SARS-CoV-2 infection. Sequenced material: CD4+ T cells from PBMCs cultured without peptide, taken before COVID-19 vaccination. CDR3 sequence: CAWRSQEASGANVLTF. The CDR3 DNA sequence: TGTGCCTGGAGGTCCCAAGAGGCCTCTGGGGCCAACGTCCTGACTTTC.